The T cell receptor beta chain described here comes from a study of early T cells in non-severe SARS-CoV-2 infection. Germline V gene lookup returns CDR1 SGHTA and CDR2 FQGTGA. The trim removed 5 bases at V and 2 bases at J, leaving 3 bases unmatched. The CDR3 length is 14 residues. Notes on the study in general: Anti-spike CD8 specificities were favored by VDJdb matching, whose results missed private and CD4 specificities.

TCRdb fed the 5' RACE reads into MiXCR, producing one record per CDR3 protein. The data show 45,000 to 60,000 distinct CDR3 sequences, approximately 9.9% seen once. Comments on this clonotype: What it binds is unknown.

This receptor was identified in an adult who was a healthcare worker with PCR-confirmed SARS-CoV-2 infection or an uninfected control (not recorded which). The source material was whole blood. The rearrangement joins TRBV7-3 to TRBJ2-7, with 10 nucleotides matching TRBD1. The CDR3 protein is CASSPGQGAYEQYF. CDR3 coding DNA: TGTGCCAGCAGCCCAGGACAGGGGGCCTACGAGCAGTACTTC.